The 10 T cell receptor beta chains listed next were all sequenced from one sample in a study of cytomegalovirus exposure and HLA in healthy donors. Primers for the PCR totalled 60 Vbeta and 13 Jbeta. Sequencing used immunoSEQ multiplex PCR; TCRdb keeps in-frame clones, though not all of them. This table lists 85,000 to 90,000 clones. Sequenced input: PBMCs. These TCRs come from a man over 45 in good health and CMV-seropositive.

The chain links TRBV7-6 to TRBJ2-1; 8 nucleotides align to TRBD1. J was trimmed by 4 bases and V by 5 bases; bases with no gene match: 10. Per the germline V gene, CDR1 is SGHVS and CDR2 is FNYEAQ. The CDR3 sequence is 16 residues long. The CDR3 bases are TGTGCCAGCAGCCGAATTCAGGGGGCGAGGTACAATGAGCAGTTCTTC. Translation gives CASSRIQGARYNEQFF.

The V call is TRBV6-6, the J call TRBJ2-7, with 10 bases that match TRBD1. Trimming cost V 5 bases and J 7 bases; bases outside gene matches: 5. The CDR3 is made up of 13 amino acids. Per the germline V gene, CDR1 is MNHNY and CDR2 is SVGAGI (reference sequence). The CDR3, as DNA: TGTGCCAGCAGTCGACAGGGGGCAGGGGAGCAGTACTTC. As protein: CASSRQGAGEQYF.

The chain couples TRBV7-9 to TRBJ1-2, with 7 bases matching TRBD1. J lost 4 bases, V lost 4 bases, and 21 bases had no gene match. The germline V gene has CDR1 SEHNR and CDR2 FQNEAQ (reference sequence). The CDR3 loop spans 19 amino acids. CDR3 loop: CASSSPEHPTGPDPYGYTF. The CDR3 bases are TGTGCCAGCAGCTCCCCCGAGCATCCGACAGGGCCTGACCCCTATGGCTACACCTTC. Full variable domain (rest looked up from reference TRBV7-9 and TRBJ1-2): DTGVSQNPRHKITKRGQNVTFRCDPISEHNRLYWYRQTLGQGPEFLTYFQNEAQLEKSRLLSDRFSAERPKGSFSTLEIQRTEQGDSAMYLCASSSPEHPTGPDPYGYTFGSGTRLTVV.

This chain connects TRBV10-3 to TRBJ2-7; a weak D match, TRBD1 (6 bases). The CDR3 spans 14 residues. The V and J ends lost 7 bases and 5 bases respectively, with 18 bases between them. In germline, CDR1 is ENHRY, CDR2 SYGVKD. The CDR3 DNA is TGTGCCATCAACCCCCAGGGGCACTTTGACGAGCAGTACTTC. Encoded protein: CAINPQGHFDEQYF.

The chain has TRBV7-2 and TRBJ1-2, with TRBD1 matching 7 bases. Germline CDR1 reads SGHTA; CDR2 reads FQGNSA. The CDR3 extends over 15 amino acids. J gave up 4 bases and V 3 bases, and 8 bases lay outside the gene matches. DNA of the CDR3: TGTGCCAGCAGCTTTGGCTCCGGGACAGTCTATGGCTACACCTTC. Translating gives CASSFGSGTVYGYTF.

The V call is TRBV4-1, the J call TRBJ2-1; weak D call: TRBD2 (6 bases). The ends were cut back, 6 bases at V and 9 bases at J, with 27 bases in the middle. In germline, CDR1 is MGHRA, CDR2 YSYEKL. This CDR3 is 17 amino acids long. The CDR3 sequence is CASRLHGGDLGRGEQFF. DNA for the CDR3: TGCGCCAGCAGGCTGCACGGTGGGGACTTGGGGCGGGGTGAGCAGTTCTTC.

The J gene is TRBJ1-1, the V gene TRBV4-1; weak D call: TRBD1 (6 bases). Germline CDR1 MGHRA, CDR2 YSYEKL. The CDR3 contains 18 residues. The germline V and J ends were trimmed by 4 bases and 0 bases, with 21 bases remaining between them. The CDR3 bases are TGCGCCAGCAGCCTTCTTCAGGGGCCCTTTCCCATGAACACTGAAGCTTTCTTT. It specifies CASSLLQGPFPMNTEAFF.

The chain is built from TRBV5-1 and TRBJ2-1, with TRBD2 matching over 13 bases. Germline values: CDR1 SGHRS, CDR2 YFSETQ. The CDR3 is 18 amino acids. J was trimmed by 3 bases and V by 5 bases; bases with no gene match: 11. This CDR3 is CASRTGTSGTTIYNEQFF. The CDR3 DNA sequence: TGCGCCAGCAGAACCGGGACTAGCGGGACTACCATCTACAATGAGCAGTTCTTC. Together with reference TRBV5-1 and TRBJ2-1, the CDR3 gives the full variable domain: KAGVTQTPRYLIKTRGQQVTLSCSPISGHRSVSWYQQTPGQGLQFLFEYFSETQRNKGNFPGRFSGRQFSNSRSEMNVSTLELGDSALYLCASRTGTSGTTIYNEQFFGPGTRLTVL.

J is TRBJ1-3 and V is TRBV6-6; 7 bases map to TRBD1. With V trimmed by 4 bases and J by 4 bases, 10 bases remained unmatched. The CDR3 has 16 residues. Germline V CDR1 and CDR2: MNHNY, SVGAGI (reference sequence). The DNA for the CDR3 is TGTGCCAGCAGTTCCAGACAGGGTGGGGGCGGAAACACCATATATTTT. Translating it yields CASSSRQGGGGNTIYF.

The chain carries TRBV4-3 and TRBJ2-3; 9 bases match TRBD2. The germline CDR1 and CDR2 sequences are LGHNA and YSLEER. V dropped 0 bases and J dropped 8; count of bases not matched to a gene: 12. This CDR3 has 17 residues. CDR3: CASSQDRSGRRIGTQYF. The CDR3 nucleotides are TGCGCCAGCAGCCAAGATCGAAGCGGGAGGAGGATTGGTACGCAGTATTTT.